This T cell receptor (beta chain) stems from a study of blood T cell repertoires in COVID-19. Only in-frame clones appear in the TCRdb table, and some are missing; sequencing was by immunoSEQ multiplex PCR. The sample contains more than 80,000 clones, around three quarters of which appear only once. Germline CDR1 MNHEY, CDR2 SMNVEV (reference sequence). This CDR3 contains 13 residues. Germline trimming cut 3 bases from V and 7 bases from J; bases unmatched to any gene: 2. Material: peripheral blood. The TCR comes from an older woman in a cohort sampled during active or convalescent COVID-19. The J gene is TRBJ1-5, the V gene TRBV27, with 8 bases matching TRBD1. The CDR3 protein is CASSFAGGQPQHF. The CDR3 DNA reads TGTGCCAGCAGTTTCGCAGGGGGCCAGCCCCAGCATTTT.